What follows is one TCR beta chain and its context. The antigen it recognizes is unknown. No base qualities exist here, and no much larger clone lies one base off it. Receptor libraries were prepared by the immunoSEQ multiplex PCR assay. For the multiplex PCR, a mixture combining 60 forward primers for TCR Vbeta segments and 13 reverse primers for TCR Jbeta segments was used. The CDR3 region of rearranged TCR beta genes was amplified from genomic DNA by a multiplex PCR assay. The Illumina HiSeq System was used to sequence the amplified TCR beta libraries as 87-base-pair reads. For the original study's pipeline: A later analysis counted about 82 million unique TCR beta chains across the 640 or so repertoires, and some 11 million of these chains were shared by at least two donors. Raw reads were error-corrected and collapsed into unique sequences with a nearest-neighbor algorithm that merged closely related sequences to remove PCR and sequencing errors. Alignment of CDR3 sequences to IMGT reference sequences was used to assign V, D and J gene segments. For a sequence to be retained, a match of at least six nucleotides to both a V gene segment and a J gene segment was required. Rearrangements were called productive when the CDR3 lacked stop codons and stayed in frame with V and J; all others were non-productive. Following IMGT convention, CDR3 was defined as the stretch from the second conserved V-encoded cysteine up to the conserved J-encoded phenylalanine. In an earlier analysis of around 540 of the donors, sequences lacking an unambiguous match to a single V gene segment were excluded. An earlier analysis of 587 of the donors classified V segments as functional when productive rearrangements were above 56.7% and as segregating when the standard deviation between donors was above 5%. A statistical classification framework was built for diagnosing cytomegalovirus status from the catalog of TCR beta chain sequences. In a later analysis, TCR nucleotide sequences were compared against IMGT/GENE-DB human TR gene sequences so that V and J genes could be assigned. The TCRdist pipeline was used in a later analysis to assign CDR3 sequences and most-parsimonious VDJ recombination scenarios. In a later analysis, each TCR beta chain was defined by its CDR3 amino acid sequence together with its V-gene family, and reads without a unique V-gene family were excluded. As a way to deal with suspected cross-contamination and a sequencing artifact, a later analysis dropped hundreds of nucleotide sequences that were highly shared and had low generation probability. In a later analysis, a clonal expansion index was calculated for each public chain from normalized within-repertoire ranks of inferred template counts. A later analysis computed generation probabilities with a VDJ recombination model fitted to out-of-frame rearrangements, and checked the results against IGoR. A later analysis scored TCR-TCR, TCR-HLA and TCR-CMV co-occurrence with hypergeometric tests, applying a repertoire-size bias correction to TCR pairs. To estimate false discovery rates, a later analysis permuted the HLA or CMV assignments 20 times. In a later analysis, co-occurring TCRs were grouped with DBSCAN, and TCRdist sequence similarity was added when clustering was performed within HLA-allele-positive subsets. Repertoires with fewer than 30,000 or more than 120,000 public chains, plus five repertoires with anomalous nucleotide sharing, were excluded from co-occurrence clustering. TCRdb retrieved this table from immuneACCESS and kept in-frame rearrangements only. Not all clones are present; in checked studies, unresolved V genes account for under half, and no reason is known for the remainder. V and J calls and clone size are copied from that table; D and trimming were computed from the DNA. The sample table holds over 130,000 clones, of which roughly 63% were seen once. The top ten constitute roughly 7% of the sample.

The cohort consisted of 666 healthy bone marrow donors. Cohort members were all nominally healthy when sampled, although unrecorded immune exposures were likely present. The donor tested CMV seropositive, placing the donor among the 289 seropositive members of the cohort. Every donor gave a peripheral blood sample, and the peripheral blood mononuclear cells from that sample were used for TCR beta sequencing. The Qiagen DNeasy Blood Extraction Kit was used to extract genomic DNA from the blood cell samples. The data were obtained in a study of cytomegalovirus exposure and HLA in healthy donors (dated by TCRdb to the late 2010s). For the wider study: An earlier analysis of 587 of the donors reported 250 to 300 Gb of sequence data and 100 million to 140 million unique TCR beta sequences from 150 million to 200 million T cells. In a later genetic analysis, genome-wide SNP genotypes for about 65% of the roughly 670 donors were used, and that subset was treated as a discovery cohort. The study combined high-throughput TCR immunosequencing, statistical association of individual TCRs with disease status, and machine learning to predict cytomegalovirus infection status. Both class I and class II loci were covered by HLA typing, at four-digit resolution. Donor age, sex, ethnicity and CMV serostatus were compiled together with the repertoire data. The aim of the study was to test whether cataloging public T cell receptors could identify signatures of past pathogen exposure. Using immunosequencing, the study profiled T cell repertoires from fewer than 850 subjects and related those repertoires to cytomegalovirus serostatus. Besides the first cohort of around 670 subjects, a separate validation cohort made up of over a hundred different subjects was used. The number of donors typed differed by locus, with 629-630 for A, B, C, DRB1 and DQB1, more than 500 for DQA1, 600 to 610 for DPA1, and about 450 for DPB1. Among the roughly 400 genotyped donors, roughly 80% belonged to the genetic ancestry cluster associated with self-reported Caucasian donors. An earlier analysis of some 500 of the donors used high-throughput TCR beta sequencing to judge whether each TCR beta V gene segment behaved as functional or pseudogenic. A later analysis re-examined previously published TCR beta repertoires from more than 550 donors and added high-resolution HLA genotyping to investigate patterns of TCR occurrence. An early release covering some 640 HLA-typed donors comprised 250 to 350 gigabases of sequencing data and around 85 million unique TCR sequences. Roughly five DR-DQ haplotypes were handled as single units for association and clustering because linkage in the cohort was strong. All discovery cohort repertoires had been generated using a single sequencing platform. Among roughly 370 genotyped donors of the cohort, an average of around 240,000 unique TCR beta nucleotide sequences were sequenced per donor, roughly 18% of them non-productive. In the later analysis, no new phenotypic data were used to find candidate immune exposures; instead, reliance was placed on TCR beta sequences and their occurrence across donors. On the study overall, not on this receptor specifically: According to a later genetic analysis, donors in an Asian-associated ancestry cluster had fewer N-insertions in productive TCRs than the roughly 670-donor mean. For the cohort, immune exposure information was limited to CMV serostatus. HLA typing was unavailable for some donors at each locus, so association tests used only the typed subset. When HLA alleles, especially DR and DQ, strongly co-occurred, TCR associations were difficult to assign to individual alleles. In an earlier analysis of about 600 of the donors, most TCR beta V segments appeared in productive rearrangements about 87% or about 30% of the time, broadly matching IMGT annotations. The presence/absence analyses assumed that sequencing depth was roughly uniform across donors, and that assumption may not be true. Several of the top co-occurrence clusters appeared to be linked to parvovirus B19, influenza, CMV and Epstein-Barr virus, according to a later analysis. Most CMV-associated TCR beta chains appeared to be HLA-restricted in a later analysis, and the HLA associations seemed to be driven largely by CMV exposure. In vitro tests confirmed that three of the cytomegalovirus-associated TCR beta chains recognize cytomegalovirus antigens. Only TCR beta chains were sequenced in this cohort, and the absence of alpha or paired-chain data limited detectable features. A cluster of highly shared sequence variants was judged likely to represent a technical artifact of the sequencing pipeline. Linkage disequilibrium might explain the correlated functional status among segregating V segments, but an unknown experimental factor could not be ruled out. An association between a missense DCLRE1C variant and V-gene and J-gene trimming of TCR beta chains was found in a later genetic analysis and replicated in an independent cohort. Across donors, most TCR sequences were observed very rarely, whereas some public TCRs were present in many individuals. A further reported finding was that TCR beta sequences accurately predicted the HLA-A and HLA-B alleles for most subjects in the first cohort. The classifier was reported to diagnose cytomegalovirus status with high specificity and sensitivity in both the original and validation cohorts. In a later analysis, HLA-associated TCR beta chains showed more clonal expansion and lower generation probabilities than non-associated chains that were equally common. In a later analysis, 15,000 to 20,000 TCR beta sequences were associated with specific HLA alleles at a false discovery rate of 0.05. Because counts were too low, approximately 15 rarely observed V segments, including chromosome 9 orphons, were excluded from the earlier analysis of some 540 of the donors. The authors suggested that the approach could potentially be extended to other disease states and immunological phenotypes. In the study, approximately 150 TCR beta chains were listed as associated with cytomegalovirus. A later analysis found that TCR association rates varied across HLA loci, with DRB1 alleles showing the most associated TCRs and HLA-C alleles the fewest.

What was sequenced was PBMCs. The TCR originated in a woman aged 55-75 years in good health and CMV-seropositive.

The nucleotides read TGTGCCAGCAGCTTAGAGCGGCACGGGTACAATGAGCAGTTCTTC. It encodes CASSLERHGYNEQFF. The sequence links TRBV7-2 to TRBJ2-1; the D gene is perhaps TRBD2, from 5 matching bases. V is reduced by 1 base and J by 4 bases, leaving a spacing of 11 bases between them. Based on the germline V gene, the CDR1 and CDR2 sequences are SGHTA and FQGNSA. The CDR3 numbers 15 residues from cysteine through phenylalanine. Only CDR3 DNA remains: 45 bases, in frame from the first base.